This T cell receptor beta chain was profiled in a study of blood T cells in healthy people across ages. The authors ran a second PCR of about 6 to 11 cycles using a sample-barcoded 5' primer and a J-beta primer mix. Every cDNA was tagged by a template-switch adaptor with 12 random nucleotides. TCRdb fed the 5' RACE reads into MiXCR, producing one record per CDR3 protein. The sample records about 640,000 distinct CDR3 sequences, roughly 41% being singletons. This clonotype was seen just once. CDR1 LGHDT and CDR2 YNNKEL come from the germline V gene (reference sequence). Trimming left V 0 bases short and J 3 bases short, with 11 bases between. The CDR3 length is 15 residues.

V gene TRBV3-1 combines with J gene TRBJ1-1; D remains unclear. The specimen was blood. The receptor comes from a man at least 80 years old in good health. The CDR3 loop is CASSQEPGRDTEAFF. The CDR3 bases are TGTGCCAGCAGCCAAGAGCCGGGCCGGGACACTGAAGCTTTCTTT. The entire variable domain, with the rest obtained from reference TRBV3-1 and TRBJ1-1, is as follows: DTAVSQTPKYLVTQMGNDKSIKCEQNLGHDTMYWYKQDSKKFLKIMFSYNNKELIINETVPNRFSPKSPDKAHLNLHINSLELGDSAVYFCASSQEPGRDTEAFFGQGTRLTVV.